This T cell receptor beta chain emerged from a study of PD-L1 blockade in urothelial cancer. Across the study: Males with bladder-origin urothelial cancer constituted about 85% of the 29 patients. Median blood clonality was about 0.086, with around 83,000 unique TCRs.

Anywhere from 1 to 8 samples came from each patient, spanning pretreatment and on-treatment. This clone occurred once. Germline lookup yields CDR1 PRHDT and CDR2 FYEKMQ (reference sequence). V shed 5 bases and J 3 bases; nucleotides not matched to a gene: 5. This CDR3 spans 15 amino acids. The repertoire was sequenced with immunoSEQ multiplex PCR; TCRdb's copy has only in-frame clones and lacks some. The data contain 100,000 or so clones, over 80% of them singletons. This clonotype was obtained from a woman older than 75 with urothelial cancer. The chain uses TRBV13 and TRBJ1-3; the match to TRBD1 covers 9 bases. This material consisted of PBMCs, taken around atezolizumab (anti-PD-L1) treatment. This CDR3 reads CASSAGTGRGNTIYF. Written as DNA, the CDR3 is TGTGCCAGCAGCGCCGGGACAGGGCGTGGAAACACCATATATTTT.